A selection of T cell receptor beta chains follows, all from one sample in a study of Graves' ophthalmopathy and Graves' hyperthyroidism. Each CDR3 protein gets one entry after TCRdb re-called the multiplex PCR reads with MiXCR. The table includes 600,000 to 950,000 distinct CDR3 sequences, roughly two fifths detected once. The sequenced sample was peripheral blood. Receptor source: an adult man with Graves' ophthalmopathy. CDR3s include the opening cysteine and the closing phenylalanine or tryptophan.

TRBV7-2	15	TRBJ1-2	CASSITTGTNYGYTF
TRBV9	15	TRBJ1-6	CASSYAGHYNSPLHF
TRBV7-9	14	TRBJ1-4	CASSFGQFNEKLFF
TRBV15	15	TRBJ2-7	CATSRDRREIGEQYF
TRBV5-1	15	TRBJ1-1	CASSYRDRLNTEAFF
TRBV25-1	12	TRBJ2-5	CASSESQGFQYF
TRBV12-3/TRBV12-4	15	TRBJ1-5	CASSPPTGGNQPQHF
TRBV7-2	16	TRBJ1-1	CASSEPGQGRITEAFF
TRBV5-1	16	TRBJ1-6	CASSLGRGLDNSPLHF
TRBV6-5	14	TRBJ1-4	CASGRDRVDEKLFF
TRBV20-1	12	TRBJ1-2	CSVRPGRYGYTF
TRBV20-1	13	TRBJ2-7	CSAPAPRAYEQYF
TRBV5-8	15	TRBJ1-2	CASRPTGSSNYGYTF
TRBV2	11	TRBJ2-7	CASSDYFEQYF
TRBV2	14	TRBJ2-5	CASSRGTEKETQYF
TRBV5-1	14	TRBJ2-2	CASSFGTITGELFF
TRBV6-6	12	TRBJ1-1	CASSWGTVEAFF
TRBV10-3	14	TRBJ1-2	CAISQNTGNDGYTF
TRBV7-9	16	TRBJ1-1	CASSFPTGGRNTEAFF
TRBV20-1	13	TRBJ1-1	CSAVTSGDTEAFF
TRBV19	16	TRBJ1-5	CASSILGPRGNQPQHF
TRBV25-1	16	TRBJ2-2	CASSPTGTGLTGELFF
TRBV25-1	13	TRBJ2-5	CASSEIYPETQYF
TRBV9	15	TRBJ2-2	CASSQRDRAPGELFF
TRBV7-2	13	TRBJ1-2	CASSLGRDRGYTF
TRBV7-9	14	TRBJ1-2	CASSRLEIDYGYTF
TRBV5-1	14	TRBJ2-7	CASSPRTSIHEQYF
TRBV10-3	15	TRBJ1-2	CATIGRDRAADGYTF
TRBV10-3	14	TRBJ2-7	CASSYGVWGYEQYF
TRBV7-3	14	TRBJ2-5	CASSSGGQIETQYF
TRBV25-1	12	TRBJ1-2	CATRSRGYGYTF
TRBV25-1	13	TRBJ1-5	CASLHGSNQPQHF
TRBV7-9	14	TRBJ1-1	CASSLLPGVTEAFF
TRBV25-1	15	TRBJ2-2	CASSPWGRGTGELFF
TRBV5-8	15	TRBJ2-5	CASSGGGGYQETQYF
TRBV7-9	16	TRBJ1-1	CASSLGQVLWASGAFF
TRBV9	15	TRBJ2-5	CASSVAGTSGGALYF
TRBV19	15	TRBJ2-7	CASSTPRGSSYEQYF
TRBV5-1	14	TRBJ2-7	CASSLIADPYEQYF
TRBV29-1	14	TRBJ1-2	CSAAPTEINYGYTF
TRBV7-9	14	TRBJ2-2	CASSLVEDTGELFF
TRBV7-2	14	TRBJ1-5	CASSLAWSNQPQHF
TRBV19	14	TRBJ1-2	CASSKGPAGHGYTF
TRBV7-2	14	TRBJ2-7	CASSSGGGFAEQYF
TRBV7-9	12	TRBJ1-5	CASSSDIEPQHF
TRBV12-3/TRBV12-4	17	TRBJ2-2	CASSTGTDLSSSGELFF
TRBV25-1	13	TRBJ2-2	CASSYSTGGELFF
TRBV29-1	13	TRBJ2-7	CSVQTGSSYEQYF
TRBV7-9	12	TRBJ2-7	CATAVDPLEQYF
TRBV20-1	15	TRBJ1-3	CSARDRGFAGNTIYF
TRBV6-1	18	TRBJ1-6	CASSEVIPSTGANSPLHF
TRBV29-1	14	TRBJ1-1	CSGLTVAGNTEAFF
TRBV15	14	TRBJ1-2	CATSSPGVNYGYTF
TRBV20-1	15	TRBJ2-5	CSARVGGASRETQYF
TRBV29-1	13	TRBJ1-1	CSLGQSMSTEAFF
TRBV19	16	TRBJ2-2	CASSIAPTGGFGELFF
TRBV7-3	17	TRBJ1-6	CASSLKGDRGRNSPLHF
TRBV20-1	13	TRBJ1-2	CSARDPSNYGYTF